This T cell receptor beta chain was retrieved from a study of shared clonotypes between healthy human individuals. The CDR3 sequence is 13 residues long. After removal of 8 bases from V and 7 bases from J, the junction contained 11 bases not matched to a gene. Per the germline V gene, CDR1 is MNHEY and CDR2 is SVGAGI. This clone was seen just once. Assay: immunoSEQ multiplex PCR; the TCRdb copy retains only in-frame clones and omits some. The data hold about 2,500,000 clones, with approximately 92% observed a single time. Sample: naive CD4+ T cells sorted from blood. Subset meaning: CD45RA+ positively selected. The chain recombines TRBV6-5 with TRBJ2-7; 7 positions agree with TRBD1. The sequence derives from a man aged 18-30 years in good health. The CDR3 coding sequence is TGTGCCAGCGGGCTCGGACAGGCGAGGGAGCAGTACTTC. Amino acid sequence: CASGLGQAREQYF.